The rows below give T cell receptor beta chains drawn from one sample of a study of T cells in Graves' hyperthyroidism and ophthalmopathy. Each CDR3 protein gets one entry after TCRdb re-called the multiplex PCR reads with MiXCR. The sample includes approximately 590,000 distinct CDR3 sequences, approximately 14% of them seen just once. Sequenced input: blood. The receptors were gathered from a woman aged 25 to 39 with Graves' hyperthyroidism. CDR3s include the opening cysteine and the closing phenylalanine or tryptophan. The D gene is left open where the match is weak. Size is stated for part of the rows, as once, few or many counts, or as a class when the clone is expanded.

V gene	J gene	D gene	clone size	CDR3 protein	CDR3 DNA
TRBV4-2	TRBJ2-3	TRBD2	-	CASSQGLAGEPSSTDTQYF	TGTGCCAGCAGCCAGGGACTAGCGGGAGAACCTTCTAGCACAGATACGCAGTATTTT
TRBV7-3	TRBJ2-1	-	few	CASSFQFLGHEQFF	TGTGCCAGCAGCTTCCAATTTCTCGGGCATGAGCAGTTCTTC
TRBV6-1	TRBJ1-5	-	many	CASSSPNQPQHF	TGTGCCAGCAGTTCCCCAAATCAGCCCCAGCATTTT
TRBV12-3/TRBV12-4	TRBJ2-2	TRBD1	many	CASRGTGGELFF	TGTGCCAGCAGAGGGACAGGCGGGGAGCTGTTTTTT
TRBV10-1	TRBJ2-3	-	few	CASRRGEGDTQYF	TGCGCCAGCAGAAGGGGTGAAGGGGATACGCAGTATTTT
TRBV20-1	TRBJ1-5	-	few	CSARTDNQPQHF	TGCAGTGCCAGGACAGACAATCAGCCCCAGCATTTC
TRBV2	TRBJ1-5	-	many	CASSIGQPQHF	TGTGCCAGCAGCATAGGGCAGCCCCAGCATTTT
TRBV6-1	TRBJ2-7	-	many	CASSEGEASYEQYF	TGTGCCAGCAGTGAAGGGGAGGCCTCCTACGAGCAGTACTTC
TRBV28	TRBJ2-2	-	many	CASGTLNTGELFF	TGTGCCAGCGGTACACTGAACACCGGGGAGCTGTTTTTT
TRBV3-1	TRBJ1-1	-	many	CASSQGRTNTEAFF	TGTGCCAGCAGCCAGGGACGTACGAACACTGAAGCTTTCTTT
TRBV7-2	TRBJ2-7	-	-	CASSWVASSYEQYF	TGTGCCAGCAGCTGGGTAGCAAGCTCCTACGAGCAGTACTTC
TRBV2	TRBJ2-5	TRBD2	-	CASSEDGTSGGGQETQYF	TGTGCCAGCAGTGAAGATGGGACTAGCGGGGGAGGTCAAGAGACCCAGTACTTC
TRBV30	TRBJ1-6	TRBD1	many	CAWTGTGVNSPLHF	TGTGCCTGGACCGGGACAGGGGTTAATTCACCCCTCCACTTT
TRBV6-1	TRBJ2-7	TRBD2	-	CASSSPRGGSASYEQYF	TGTGCCAGCAGTTCACCCCGGGGCGGGAGTGCCTCCTACGAGCAGTACTTC
TRBV9	TRBJ2-1	-	few	CASSVVPAEGSGYNEQFF	TGTGCCAGCAGCGTAGTCCCTGCTGAAGGGAGTGGTTACAATGAGCAGTTCTTC
TRBV3-1	TRBJ2-2	-	many	CASGGTAINTGELFF	TGTGCCAGCGGGGGGACGGCCATTAACACCGGGGAGCTGTTTTTT
TRBV20-1	TRBJ2-3	-	many	CSARMDTQYF	TGCAGTGCTAGGATGGATACGCAGTATTTT
TRBV6-2/TRBV6-3	TRBJ1-2	-	many	CASSRGTQGGYTF	TGTGCCAGCAGTCGCGGGACACAAGGAGGCTACACCTTC